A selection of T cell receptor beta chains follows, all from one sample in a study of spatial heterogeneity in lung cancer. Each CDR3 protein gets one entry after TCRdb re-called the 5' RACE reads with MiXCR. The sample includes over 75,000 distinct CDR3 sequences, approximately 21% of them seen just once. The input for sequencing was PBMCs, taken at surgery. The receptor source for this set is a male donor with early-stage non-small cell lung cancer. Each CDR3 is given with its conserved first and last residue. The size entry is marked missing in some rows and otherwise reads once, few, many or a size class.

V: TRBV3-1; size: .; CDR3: CASSQVPGGQETQYF
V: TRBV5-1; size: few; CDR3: CASSHYNEQFF
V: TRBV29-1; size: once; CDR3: CSGGLLNTEAFF
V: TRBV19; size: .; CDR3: CASSTGTGGGQPQHF
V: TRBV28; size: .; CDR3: CAILAGTTDTQYF
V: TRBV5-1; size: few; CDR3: CASTTDGQGGTDTQYF
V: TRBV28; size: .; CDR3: CASKGGGSSYEQYF
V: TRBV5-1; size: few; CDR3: CASSLESGIIETQYF
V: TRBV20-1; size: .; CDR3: CSARRGNYGYTF
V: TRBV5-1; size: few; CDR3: CASSLGDTDLYEQYF
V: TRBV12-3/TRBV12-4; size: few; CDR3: CASSPLNTEAFF
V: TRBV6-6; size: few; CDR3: CASSKGKDSNQPQHF
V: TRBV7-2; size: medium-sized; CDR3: CASSPRTGRYDEQYF
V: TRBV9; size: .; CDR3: CASSVSGKVTGELFF
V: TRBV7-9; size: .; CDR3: CASSDNSGANVLTF
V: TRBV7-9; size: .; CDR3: CASSLVFRTGANVLTF
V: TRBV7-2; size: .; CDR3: CASSPRAGTFSGEQYF
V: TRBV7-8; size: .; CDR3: CASRVGTNTFYEQYF
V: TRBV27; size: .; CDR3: CASRPQGGIGTEAFF
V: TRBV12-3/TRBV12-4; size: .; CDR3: CASTTSGRAYNEQFF
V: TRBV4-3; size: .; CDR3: CASSQTQGLGEQYF
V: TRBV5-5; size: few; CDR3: CASRLGRADNSPLHF
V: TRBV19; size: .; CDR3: CASSTSGGASNEQFF
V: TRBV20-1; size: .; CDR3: CSGQKRDTQYF
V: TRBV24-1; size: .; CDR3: CATSDLSGTDTQYF
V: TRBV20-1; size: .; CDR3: CSAPGTGRETQYF
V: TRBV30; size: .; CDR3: CAWSGNRANEQFF
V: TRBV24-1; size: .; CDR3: CATGTANTDTQYF
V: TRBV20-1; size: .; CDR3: CSAIPDEFTEAFF
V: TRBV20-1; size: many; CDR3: CSARGPTEYEQYF
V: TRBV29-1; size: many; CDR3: CSVIVRSHEQFF
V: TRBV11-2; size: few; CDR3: CASSRDNGANVLTF
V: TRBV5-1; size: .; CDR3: CASSPGPNTEAFF
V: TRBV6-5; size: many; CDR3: CASGGNNEKLFF
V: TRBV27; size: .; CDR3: CASSLRDTPYEQYF
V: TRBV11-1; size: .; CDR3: CASSPDSNNEQFF
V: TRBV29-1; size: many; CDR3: CSVGDPLPPYEQYF
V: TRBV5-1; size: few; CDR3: CASSQPQMDEQFF
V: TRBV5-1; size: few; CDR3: CASSLSGRVAKNIQYF
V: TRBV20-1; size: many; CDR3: CSARSSGETQYF
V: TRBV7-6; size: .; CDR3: CASSIDFSSYEQYF
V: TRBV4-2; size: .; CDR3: CASSRSHEAFF
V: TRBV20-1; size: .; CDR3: CSAGGAAGNEQFF
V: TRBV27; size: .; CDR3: CASSTTGNTEAFF
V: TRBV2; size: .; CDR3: CASGTSLGQGGETQYF
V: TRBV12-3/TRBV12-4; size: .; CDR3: CASSFGQGGNIQYF
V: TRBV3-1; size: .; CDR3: CASGPPRGGVETQYF
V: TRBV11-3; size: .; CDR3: CASSLDGSAHETQYF
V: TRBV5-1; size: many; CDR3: CASSPQVGGRANVLTF
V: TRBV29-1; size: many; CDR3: CSAGDGGNSNQPQHF
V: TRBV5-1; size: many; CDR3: CASNLAETQYF
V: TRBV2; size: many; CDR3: CASSRGLNTEAFF
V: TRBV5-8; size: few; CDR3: CASSASGTSFSPLHF
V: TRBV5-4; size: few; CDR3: CASSLVGAHNNEQFF
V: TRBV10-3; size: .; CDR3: CAIREVGVETQYF